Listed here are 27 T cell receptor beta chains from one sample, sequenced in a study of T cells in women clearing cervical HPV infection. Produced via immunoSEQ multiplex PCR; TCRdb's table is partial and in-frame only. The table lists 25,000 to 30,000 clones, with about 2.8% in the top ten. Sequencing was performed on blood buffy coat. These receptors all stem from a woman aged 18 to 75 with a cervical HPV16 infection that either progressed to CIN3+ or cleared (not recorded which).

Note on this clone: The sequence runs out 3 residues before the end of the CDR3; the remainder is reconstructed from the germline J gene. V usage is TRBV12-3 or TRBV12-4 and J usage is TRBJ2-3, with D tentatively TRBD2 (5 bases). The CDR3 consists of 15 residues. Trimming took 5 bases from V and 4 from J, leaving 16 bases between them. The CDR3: CASSPGGPRSDTQYF. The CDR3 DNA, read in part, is TGTGCCAGCAGTCCCGGCGGGCCACGGTCAGATACG.

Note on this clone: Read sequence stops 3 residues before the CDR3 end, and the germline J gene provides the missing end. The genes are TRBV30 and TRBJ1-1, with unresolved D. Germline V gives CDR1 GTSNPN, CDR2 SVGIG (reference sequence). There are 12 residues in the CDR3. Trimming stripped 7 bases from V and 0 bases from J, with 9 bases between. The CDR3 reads CAFVQLNTEAFF. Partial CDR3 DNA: TGTGCCTTTGTACAGTTGAACACTGAA.

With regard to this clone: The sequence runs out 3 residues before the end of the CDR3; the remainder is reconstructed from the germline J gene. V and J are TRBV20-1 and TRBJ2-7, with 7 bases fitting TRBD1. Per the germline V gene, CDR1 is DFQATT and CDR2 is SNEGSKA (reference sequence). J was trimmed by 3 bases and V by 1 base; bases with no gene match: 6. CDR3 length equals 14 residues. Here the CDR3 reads CSARALGQSYEQYF. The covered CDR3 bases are TGCAGTGCTAGAGCCCTGGGACAGAGCTACGAG.

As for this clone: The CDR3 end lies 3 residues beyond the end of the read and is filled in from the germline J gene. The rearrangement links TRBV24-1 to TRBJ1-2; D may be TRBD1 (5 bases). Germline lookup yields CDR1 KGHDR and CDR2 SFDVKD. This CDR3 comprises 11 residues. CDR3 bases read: TGTGCCACCAGGGCCGAGGGGGGC. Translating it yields CATRAEGG. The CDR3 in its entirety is CATRAEGGYTF.

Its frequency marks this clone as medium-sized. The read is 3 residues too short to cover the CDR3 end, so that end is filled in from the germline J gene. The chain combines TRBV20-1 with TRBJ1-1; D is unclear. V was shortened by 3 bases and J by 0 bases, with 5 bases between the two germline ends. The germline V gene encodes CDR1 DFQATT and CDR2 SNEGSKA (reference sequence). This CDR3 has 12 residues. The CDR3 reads CSARAMNTEAFF. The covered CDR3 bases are TGCAGTGCTAGGGCCATGAACACTGAA.

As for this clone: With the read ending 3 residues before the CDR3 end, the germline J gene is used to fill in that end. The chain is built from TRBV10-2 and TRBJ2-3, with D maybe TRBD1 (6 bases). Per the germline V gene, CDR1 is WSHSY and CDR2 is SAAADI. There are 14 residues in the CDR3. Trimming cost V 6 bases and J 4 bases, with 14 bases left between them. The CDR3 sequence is CASSERRQADTQYF. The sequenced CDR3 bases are TGCGCCAGCAGCGAGAGGCGACAGGCAGATACG.

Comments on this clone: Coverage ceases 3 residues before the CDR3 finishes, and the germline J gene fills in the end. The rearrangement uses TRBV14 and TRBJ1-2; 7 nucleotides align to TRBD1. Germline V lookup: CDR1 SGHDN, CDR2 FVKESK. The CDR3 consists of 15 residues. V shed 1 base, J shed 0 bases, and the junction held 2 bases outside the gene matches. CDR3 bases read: TGTGCCAGCAGCCAAGGGGGGACAGCTAACTATGGC. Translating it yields CASSQGGTANYG. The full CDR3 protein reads CASSQGGTANYGYTF.

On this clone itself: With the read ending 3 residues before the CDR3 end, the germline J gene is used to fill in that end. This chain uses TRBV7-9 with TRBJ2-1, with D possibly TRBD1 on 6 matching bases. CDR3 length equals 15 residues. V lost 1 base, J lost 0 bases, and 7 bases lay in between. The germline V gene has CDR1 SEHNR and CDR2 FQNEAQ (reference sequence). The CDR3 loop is CASSLDRASYNEQFF. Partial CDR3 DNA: TGTGCCAGCAGCTTAGACAGGGCCTCCTACAATGAG.

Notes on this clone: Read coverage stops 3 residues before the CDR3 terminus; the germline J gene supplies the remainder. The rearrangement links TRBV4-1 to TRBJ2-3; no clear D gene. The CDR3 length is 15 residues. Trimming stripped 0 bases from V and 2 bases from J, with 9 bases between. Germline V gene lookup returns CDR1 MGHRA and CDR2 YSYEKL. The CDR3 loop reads CASSQDQAYTDTQYF. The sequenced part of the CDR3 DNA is TGCGCCAGCAGCCAAGACCAGGCGTACACAGATACG.

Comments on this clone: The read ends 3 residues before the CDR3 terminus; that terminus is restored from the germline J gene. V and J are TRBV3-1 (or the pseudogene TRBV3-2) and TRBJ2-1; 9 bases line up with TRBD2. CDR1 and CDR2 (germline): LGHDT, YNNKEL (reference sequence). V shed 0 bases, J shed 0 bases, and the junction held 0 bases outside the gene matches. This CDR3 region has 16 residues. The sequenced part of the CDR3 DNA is TGTGCCAGCAGCCAAGATAGCGGGAGCTCCTACAATGAG. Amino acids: CASSQDSGSSYNE. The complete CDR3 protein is CASSQDSGSSYNEQFF.

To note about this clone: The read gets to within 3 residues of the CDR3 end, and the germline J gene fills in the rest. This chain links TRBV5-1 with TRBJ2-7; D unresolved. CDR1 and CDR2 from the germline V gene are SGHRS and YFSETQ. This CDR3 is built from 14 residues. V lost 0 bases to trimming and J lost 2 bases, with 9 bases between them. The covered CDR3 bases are TGCGCCAGCAGCTTGGTGGGCAGTACCTACGAG. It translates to CASSLVGSTYE. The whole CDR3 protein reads CASSLVGSTYEQYF.

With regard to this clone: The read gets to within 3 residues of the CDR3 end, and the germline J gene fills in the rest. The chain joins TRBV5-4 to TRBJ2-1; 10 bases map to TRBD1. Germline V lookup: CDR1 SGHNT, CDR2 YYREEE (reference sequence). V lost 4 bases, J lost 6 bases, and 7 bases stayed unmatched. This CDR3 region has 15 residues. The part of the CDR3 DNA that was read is TGTGCCAGCAGCCTCAAAGGGGACAGGGGCAATGAG. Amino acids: CASSLKGDRGNE. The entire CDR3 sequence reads CASSLKGDRGNEQFF. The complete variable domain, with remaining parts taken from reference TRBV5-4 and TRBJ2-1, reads ETGVTQSPTHLIKTRGQQVTLRCSSQSGHNTVSWYQQALGQGPQFIFQYYREEENGRGNFPPRFSGLQFPNYSSELNVNALELDDSALYLCASSLKGDRGNEQFFGPGTRLTVL.

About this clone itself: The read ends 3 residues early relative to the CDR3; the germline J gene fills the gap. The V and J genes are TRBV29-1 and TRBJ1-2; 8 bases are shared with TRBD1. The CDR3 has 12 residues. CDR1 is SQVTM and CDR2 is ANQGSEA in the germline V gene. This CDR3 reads CSVPTGAGGYTF. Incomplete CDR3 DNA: TGCAGCGTTCCGACAGGGGCAGGGGGC.

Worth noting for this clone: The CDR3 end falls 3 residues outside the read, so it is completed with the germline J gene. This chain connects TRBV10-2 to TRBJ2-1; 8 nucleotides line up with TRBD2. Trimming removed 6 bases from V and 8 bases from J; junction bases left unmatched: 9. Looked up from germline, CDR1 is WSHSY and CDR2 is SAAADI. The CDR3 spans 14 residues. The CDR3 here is CASSPSSGSHEQFF. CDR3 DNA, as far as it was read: TGCGCCAGCAGCCCCTCAAGCGGGAGTCATGAG.

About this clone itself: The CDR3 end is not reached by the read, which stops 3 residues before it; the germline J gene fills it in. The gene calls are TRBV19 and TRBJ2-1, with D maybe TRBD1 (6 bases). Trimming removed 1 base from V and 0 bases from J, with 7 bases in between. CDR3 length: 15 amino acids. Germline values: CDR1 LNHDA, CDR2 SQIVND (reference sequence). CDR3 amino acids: CASSIVGASYNEQFF. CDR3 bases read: TGTGCCAGTAGTATAGTGGGGGCCTCCTACAATGAG.

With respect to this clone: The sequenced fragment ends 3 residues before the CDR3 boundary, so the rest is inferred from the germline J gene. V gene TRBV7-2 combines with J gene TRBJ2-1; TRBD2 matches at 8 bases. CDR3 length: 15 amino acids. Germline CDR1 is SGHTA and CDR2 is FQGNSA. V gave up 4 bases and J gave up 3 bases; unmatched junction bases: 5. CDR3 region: CASSSTSGIYNEQFF. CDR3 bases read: TGTGCCAGCAGCTCCACTAGCGGAATCTACAATGAG. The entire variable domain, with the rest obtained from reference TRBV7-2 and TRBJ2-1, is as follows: GAGVSQSPSNKVTEKGKDVELRCDPISGHTALYWYRQSLGQGLEFLIYFQGNSAPDKSGLPSDRFSAERTGGSVSTLTIQRTQQEDSAVYLCASSSTSGIYNEQFFGPGTRLTVL.

Incomplete CDR3 DNA: TGTGCCAGCAGCTTCGTCGGGACTAGCGGGAGATACACAGATACG. Its translation is CASSFVGTSGRYTDT. In full, the CDR3 reads CASSFVGTSGRYTDTQYF. The chain couples TRBV7-8 to TRBJ2-3; TRBD2 matches at 14 bases. The read finishes 3 residues shy of the CDR3 end, and the germline J gene is used to complete it. Trimming removed 3 bases from V and 2 bases from J; junction bases left unmatched: 7. Germline V gives CDR1 SGHVS, CDR2 FQNEAQ. CDR3 size: 18 residues.

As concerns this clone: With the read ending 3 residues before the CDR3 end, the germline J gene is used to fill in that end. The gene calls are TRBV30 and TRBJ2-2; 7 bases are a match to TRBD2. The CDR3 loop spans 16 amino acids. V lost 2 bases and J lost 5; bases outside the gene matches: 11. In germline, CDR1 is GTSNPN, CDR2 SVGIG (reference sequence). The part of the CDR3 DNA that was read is TGTGCCTGGAGTCCGGCGTTCGCGGGAGTTACCGGGGAG. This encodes CAWSPAFAGVTGE. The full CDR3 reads CAWSPAFAGVTGELFF.

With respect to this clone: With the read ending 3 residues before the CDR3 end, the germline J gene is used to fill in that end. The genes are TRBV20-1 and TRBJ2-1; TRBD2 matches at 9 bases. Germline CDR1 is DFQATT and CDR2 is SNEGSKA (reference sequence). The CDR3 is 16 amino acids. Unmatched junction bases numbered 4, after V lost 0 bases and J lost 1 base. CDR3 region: CSARDTSGWSYNEQFF. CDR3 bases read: TGCAGTGCTAGAGACACTAGCGGGTGGTCCTACAATGAG.

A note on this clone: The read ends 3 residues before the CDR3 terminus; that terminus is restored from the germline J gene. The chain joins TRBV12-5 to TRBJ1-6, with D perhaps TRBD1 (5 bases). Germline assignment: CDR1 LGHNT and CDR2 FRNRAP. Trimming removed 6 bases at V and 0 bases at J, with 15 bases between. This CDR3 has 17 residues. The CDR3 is CASGRGHASSYNSPLHF. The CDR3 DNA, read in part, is TGTGCTAGTGGCCGCGGACATGCCAGCTCCTATAATTCACCC.

The CDR3 spells CASSLEPAGAETQYF. The CDR3 DNA, read in part, is TGTGCCAGCAGCTTAGAGCCAGCGGGGGCAGAGACC. The rearrangement joins TRBV7-9 to TRBJ2-5, with 8 bases matching TRBD2. The read terminates 3 residues ahead of where the CDR3 ends, so the germline J gene completes it. The junction had 5 bases not matched to a gene; V was cut back by 1 base and J by 4 bases. Germline V gene sequence: CDR1 SEHNR, CDR2 FQNEAQ (reference sequence). The CDR3 consists of 15 residues.

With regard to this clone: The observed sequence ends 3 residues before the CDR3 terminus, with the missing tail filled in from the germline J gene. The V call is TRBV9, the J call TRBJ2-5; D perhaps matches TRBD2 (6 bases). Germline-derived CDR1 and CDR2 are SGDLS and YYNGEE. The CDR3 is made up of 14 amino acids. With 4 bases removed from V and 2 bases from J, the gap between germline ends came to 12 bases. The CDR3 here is CASSQNRGQETQYF. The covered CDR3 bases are TGTGCCAGCAGCCAGAACCGGGGGCAAGAGACC.

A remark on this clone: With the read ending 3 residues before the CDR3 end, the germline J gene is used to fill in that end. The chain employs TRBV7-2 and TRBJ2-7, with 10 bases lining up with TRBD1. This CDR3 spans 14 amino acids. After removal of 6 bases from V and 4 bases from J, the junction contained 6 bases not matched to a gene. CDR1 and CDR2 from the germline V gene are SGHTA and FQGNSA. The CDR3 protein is CASRTGQGIYEQYF. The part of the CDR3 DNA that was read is TGTGCCAGCAGGACGGGACAGGGGATATACGAG.

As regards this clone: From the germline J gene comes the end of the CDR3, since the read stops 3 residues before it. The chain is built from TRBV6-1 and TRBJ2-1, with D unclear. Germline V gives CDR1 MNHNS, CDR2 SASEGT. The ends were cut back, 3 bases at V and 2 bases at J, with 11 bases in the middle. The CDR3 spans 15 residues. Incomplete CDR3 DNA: TGTGCCAGCAGTGAGGCGGAAGCCCCCTACAATGAG. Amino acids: CASSEAEAPYNE. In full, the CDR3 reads CASSEAEAPYNEQFF.

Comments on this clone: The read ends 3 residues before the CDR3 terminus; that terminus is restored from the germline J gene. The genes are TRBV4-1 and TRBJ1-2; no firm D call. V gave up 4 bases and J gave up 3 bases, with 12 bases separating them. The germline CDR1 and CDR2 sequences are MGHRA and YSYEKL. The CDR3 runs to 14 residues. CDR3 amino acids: CASSPGRGDYGYTF. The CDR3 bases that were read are TGCGCCAGCAGCCCCGGACGGGGTGACTATGGC.

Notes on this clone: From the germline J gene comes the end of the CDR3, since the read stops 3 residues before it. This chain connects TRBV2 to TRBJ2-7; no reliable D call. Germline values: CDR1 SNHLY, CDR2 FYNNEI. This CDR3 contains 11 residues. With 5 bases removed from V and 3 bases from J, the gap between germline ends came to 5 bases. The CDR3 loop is CASSFNYEQYF. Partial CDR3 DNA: TGTGCCAGCAGTTTCAACTACGAG.

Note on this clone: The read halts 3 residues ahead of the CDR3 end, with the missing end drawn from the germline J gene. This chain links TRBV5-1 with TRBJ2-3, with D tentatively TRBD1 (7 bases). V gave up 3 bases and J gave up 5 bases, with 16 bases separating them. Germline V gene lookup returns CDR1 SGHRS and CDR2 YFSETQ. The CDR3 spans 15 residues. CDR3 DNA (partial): TGCGCCAGCAGCTGGTGGACAGGAGGGGAAGATACG. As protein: CASSWWTGGEDT. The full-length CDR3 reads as CASSWWTGGEDTQYF.